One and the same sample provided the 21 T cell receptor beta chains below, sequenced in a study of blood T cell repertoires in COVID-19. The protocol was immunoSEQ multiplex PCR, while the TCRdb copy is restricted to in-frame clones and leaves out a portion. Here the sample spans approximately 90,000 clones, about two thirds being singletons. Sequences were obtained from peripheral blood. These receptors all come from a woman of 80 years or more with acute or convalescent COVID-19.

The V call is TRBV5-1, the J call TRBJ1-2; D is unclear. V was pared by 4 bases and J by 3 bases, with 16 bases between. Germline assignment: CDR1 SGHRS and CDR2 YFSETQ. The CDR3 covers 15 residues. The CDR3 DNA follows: TGCGCCAGCAGCAAAGACCCAGACTCACACTATGGCTACACCTTC. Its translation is CASSKDPDSHYGYTF. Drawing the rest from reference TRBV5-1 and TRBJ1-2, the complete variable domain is KAGVTQTPRYLIKTRGQQVTLSCSPISGHRSVSWYQQTPGQGLQFLFEYFSETQRNKGNFPGRFSGRQFSNSRSEMNVSTLELGDSALYLCASSKDPDSHYGYTFGSGTRLTVV.

The CDR3 region has the DNA TGTGCCAGCAGCTTTGTTGGCGGAGTGAACACTGAAGCTTTCTTT. Translated: CASSFVGGVNTEAFF. V and J are TRBV12-1 and TRBJ1-1. TRBV12-1 corresponds to a pseudogene. CDR3 length: 15 residues.

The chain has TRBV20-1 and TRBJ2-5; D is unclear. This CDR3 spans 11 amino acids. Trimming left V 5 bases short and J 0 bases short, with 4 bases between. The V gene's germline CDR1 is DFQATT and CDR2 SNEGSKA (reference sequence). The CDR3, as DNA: TGCAGTGCTCAGTACCAAGAGACCCAGTACTTC. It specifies CSAQYQETQYF.

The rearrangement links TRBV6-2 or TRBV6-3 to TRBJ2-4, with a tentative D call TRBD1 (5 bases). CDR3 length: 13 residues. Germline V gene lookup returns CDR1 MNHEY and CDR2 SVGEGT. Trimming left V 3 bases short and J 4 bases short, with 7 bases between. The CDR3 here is CASSYNRKNIQYF. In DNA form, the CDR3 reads TGTGCCAGCAGTTATAACAGGAAAAACATTCAGTACTTC.

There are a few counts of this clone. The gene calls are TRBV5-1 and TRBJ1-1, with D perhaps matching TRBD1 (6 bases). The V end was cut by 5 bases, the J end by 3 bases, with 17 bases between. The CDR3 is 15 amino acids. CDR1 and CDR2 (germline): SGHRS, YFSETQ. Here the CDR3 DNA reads TGCGCCAGCAGGAAACTACAGGGTTTGGACACTGAAGCTTTCTTT. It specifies CASRKLQGLDTEAFF.

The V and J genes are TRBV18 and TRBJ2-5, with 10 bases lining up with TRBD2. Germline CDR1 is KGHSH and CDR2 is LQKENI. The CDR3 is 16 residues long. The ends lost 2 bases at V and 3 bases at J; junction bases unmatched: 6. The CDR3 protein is CASSPIGLAGEETQYF. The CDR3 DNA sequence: TGTGCCAGCTCACCAATAGGGCTAGCGGGGGAAGAGACCCAGTACTTC.

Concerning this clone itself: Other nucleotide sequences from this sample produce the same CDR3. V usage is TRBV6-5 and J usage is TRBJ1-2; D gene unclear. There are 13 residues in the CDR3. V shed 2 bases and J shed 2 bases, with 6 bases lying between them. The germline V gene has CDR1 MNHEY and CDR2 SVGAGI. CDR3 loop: CASSYAGNYGYTF. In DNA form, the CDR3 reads TGTGCCAGCAGTTACGCGGGAAACTATGGCTACACCTTC.

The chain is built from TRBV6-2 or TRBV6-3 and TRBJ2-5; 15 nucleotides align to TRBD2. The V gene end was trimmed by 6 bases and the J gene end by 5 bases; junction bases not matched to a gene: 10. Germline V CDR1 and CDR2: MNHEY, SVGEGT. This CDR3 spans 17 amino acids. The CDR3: CASSSGLAGGPGETQYF. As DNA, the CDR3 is TGTGCCAGCAGCTCTGGACTAGCGGGGGGGCCGGGGGAGACCCAGTACTTC.

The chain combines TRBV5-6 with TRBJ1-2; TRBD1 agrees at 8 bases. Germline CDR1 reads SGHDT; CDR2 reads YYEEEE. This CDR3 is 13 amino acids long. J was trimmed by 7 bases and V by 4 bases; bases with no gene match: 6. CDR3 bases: TGTGCCAGCAGCGATCGGGACAGGCGTGGCTACACCTTC. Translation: CASSDRDRRGYTF.

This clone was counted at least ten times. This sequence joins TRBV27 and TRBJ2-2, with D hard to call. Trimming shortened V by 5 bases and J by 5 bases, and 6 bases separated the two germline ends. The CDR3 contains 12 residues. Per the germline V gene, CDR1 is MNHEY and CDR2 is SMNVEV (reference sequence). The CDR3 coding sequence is TGTGCCAGCAGTCCTTTGACCGGGGAGCTGTTTTTT. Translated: CASSPLTGELFF.

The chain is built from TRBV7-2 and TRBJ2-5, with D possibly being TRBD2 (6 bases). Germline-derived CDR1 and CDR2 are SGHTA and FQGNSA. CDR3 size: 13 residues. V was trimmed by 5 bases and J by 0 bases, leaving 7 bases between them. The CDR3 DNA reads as TGTGCCAGCAGCCCGGGGGACCAAGAGACCCAGTACTTC. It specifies CASSPGDQETQYF.

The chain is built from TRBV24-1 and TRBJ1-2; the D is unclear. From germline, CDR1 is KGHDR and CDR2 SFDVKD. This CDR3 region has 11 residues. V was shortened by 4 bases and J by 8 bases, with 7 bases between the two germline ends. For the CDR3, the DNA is TGTGCCACCAGTGACACGCGGGGCTACACCTTC. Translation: CATSDTRGYTF.

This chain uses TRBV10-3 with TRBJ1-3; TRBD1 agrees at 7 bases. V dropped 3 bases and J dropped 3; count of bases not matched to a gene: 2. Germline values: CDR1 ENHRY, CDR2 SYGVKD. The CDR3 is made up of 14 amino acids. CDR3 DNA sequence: TGTGCCATCAGTGAACAGGGGAGTGGAAACACCATATATTTT. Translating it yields CAISEQGSGNTIYF.

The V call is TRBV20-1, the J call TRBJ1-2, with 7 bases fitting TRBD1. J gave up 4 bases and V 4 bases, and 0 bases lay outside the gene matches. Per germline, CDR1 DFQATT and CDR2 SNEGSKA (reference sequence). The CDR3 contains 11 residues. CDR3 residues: CSATGGYGYTF. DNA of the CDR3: TGCAGTGCTACAGGGGGCTATGGCTACACCTTC.

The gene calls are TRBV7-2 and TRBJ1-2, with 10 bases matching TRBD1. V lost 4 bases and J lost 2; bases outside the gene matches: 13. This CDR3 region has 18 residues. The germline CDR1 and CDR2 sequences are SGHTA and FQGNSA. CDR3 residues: CASSSRQGARFSNYGYTF. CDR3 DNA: TGTGCCAGCAGCTCAAGACAGGGGGCGCGATTTAGCAACTATGGCTACACCTTC.

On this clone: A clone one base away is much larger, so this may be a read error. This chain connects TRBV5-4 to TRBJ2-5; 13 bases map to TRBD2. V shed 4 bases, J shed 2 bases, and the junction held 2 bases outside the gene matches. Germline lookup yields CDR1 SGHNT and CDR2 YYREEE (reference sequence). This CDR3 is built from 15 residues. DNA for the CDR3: TGTGCCAGCAGCCGGACTAGCGGGGGACAAGAGACCCAGTACTTC. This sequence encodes CASSRTSGGQETQYF.

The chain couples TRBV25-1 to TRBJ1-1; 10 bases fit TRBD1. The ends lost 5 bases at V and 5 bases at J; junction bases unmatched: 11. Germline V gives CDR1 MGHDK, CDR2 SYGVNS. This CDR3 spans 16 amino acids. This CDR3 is CASSPSVGTGDTEAFF. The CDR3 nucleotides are TGTGCCAGCAGTCCTTCGGTCGGGACAGGGGATACTGAAGCTTTCTTT.

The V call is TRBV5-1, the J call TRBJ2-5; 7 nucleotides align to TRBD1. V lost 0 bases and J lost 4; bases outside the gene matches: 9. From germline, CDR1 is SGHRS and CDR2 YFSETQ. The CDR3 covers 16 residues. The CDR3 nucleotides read TGCGCCAGCAGCTTGGTGACAGGGACCCAGGGAGAGACCCAGTACTTC. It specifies CASSLVTGTQGETQYF.

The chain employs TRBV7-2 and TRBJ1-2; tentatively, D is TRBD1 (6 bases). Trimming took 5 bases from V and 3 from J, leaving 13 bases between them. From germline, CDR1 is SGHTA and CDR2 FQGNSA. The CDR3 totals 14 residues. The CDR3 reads CASSRGGADYGYTF. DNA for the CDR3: TGTGCCAGCAGCCGTGGGGGCGCGGACTATGGCTACACCTTC.

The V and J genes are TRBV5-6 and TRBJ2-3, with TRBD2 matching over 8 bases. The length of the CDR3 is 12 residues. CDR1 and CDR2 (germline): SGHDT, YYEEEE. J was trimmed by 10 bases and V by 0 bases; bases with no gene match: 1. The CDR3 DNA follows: TGTGCCAGCAGCTTGGGAGCGGGGGCGCAGTATTTT. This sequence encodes CASSLGAGAQYF.

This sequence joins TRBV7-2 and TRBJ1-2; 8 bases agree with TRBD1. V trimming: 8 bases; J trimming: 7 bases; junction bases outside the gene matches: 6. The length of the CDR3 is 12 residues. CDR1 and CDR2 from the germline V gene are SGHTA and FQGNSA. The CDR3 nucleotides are TGTGCCAGCTCAGGACAGGGAATTGGCTACACCTTC. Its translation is CASSGQGIGYTF.